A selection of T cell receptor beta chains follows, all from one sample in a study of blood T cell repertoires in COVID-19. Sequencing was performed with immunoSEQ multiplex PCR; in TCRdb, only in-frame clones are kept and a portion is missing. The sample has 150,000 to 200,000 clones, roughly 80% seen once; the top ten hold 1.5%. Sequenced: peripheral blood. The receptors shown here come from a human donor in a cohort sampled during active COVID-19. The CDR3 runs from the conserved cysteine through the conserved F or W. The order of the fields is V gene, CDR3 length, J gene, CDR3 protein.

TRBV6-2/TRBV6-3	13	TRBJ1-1	CASSYVRWTEAFF
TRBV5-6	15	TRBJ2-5	CASSRFDRVRQTQYF
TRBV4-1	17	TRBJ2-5	CASSTVEAGRVGETQYF
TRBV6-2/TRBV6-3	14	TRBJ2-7	CASSPQAAPYEQYF
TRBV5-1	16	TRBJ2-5	CASSPTPTGIGETQYF
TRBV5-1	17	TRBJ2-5	CASSLVGQGTLRETQYF
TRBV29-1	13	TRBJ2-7	CSAAGQGEVGQYF
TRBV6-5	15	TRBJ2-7	CASRLEAGASYEQYF
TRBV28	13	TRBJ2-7	CASTAGGSYEQYF
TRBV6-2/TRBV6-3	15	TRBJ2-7	CASSYLAGGWYEQYF